This TCR beta chain was identified in a study of spatial heterogeneity in lung cancer. Looking at the study overall: Unique TCR and UMI combinations averaged more than ten appearances each in raw reads.

Germline CDR1 is SGHKS and CDR2 is YYEKEE (reference sequence). Trimming took 5 bases from V and 1 from J, leaving 9 bases between them. CDR3 length: 13 residues. TCRdb fed the 5' RACE reads into MiXCR, producing one record per CDR3 protein. The repertoire holds about 39,000 distinct CDR3 sequences, with 3.1% as singletons. The time point: sample taken at primary tumor resection. This clonotype was detected only a few times. A much larger clonotype is one base distant, so this may be a read error. The clonotype originates from a male donor with early-stage non-small cell lung cancer. The sample was normal lung tissue next to the tumor, taken at surgery. The chain employs TRBV5-5 and TRBJ1-1, with D unresolved. The CDR3: CASSINPNTEAFF. CDR3 sequence (DNA): TGTGCCAGCAGTATCAATCCGAACACTGAAGCTTTCTTT.